One sample yielded the 27 T cell receptor beta chains listed below, sequenced in a study of radiotherapy plus CTLA-4 blockade in lung cancer. The method was immunoSEQ multiplex PCR; TCRdb's version includes in-frame clones alone and lacks a portion of them. The data contain fewer than 90,000 clones, around 83% of them singletons. Sequencing used peripheral blood, obtained from a patient treated with radiotherapy plus ipilimumab. These receptors all stem from a human donor with non-small cell lung cancer who had stable disease on radiotherapy plus ipilimumab.

This rearrangement joins TRBV28 to TRBJ2-5; D is uncertain. This CDR3 is 13 amino acids long. V gave up 4 bases and J gave up 1 base, with 7 bases separating them. Germline V CDR1 and CDR2: MDHEN, SYDVKM. CDR3 bases: TGTGCCAGCAGTTGGAACATCCAAGAGACCCAGTACTTC. It translates to CASSWNIQETQYF.

The J gene is TRBJ1-2, the V gene TRBV6-5; no clear D gene. This CDR3 comprises 14 residues. V lost 5 bases and J 4 bases, leaving 14 bases between the germline ends. The germline gives CDR1 MNHEY, CDR2 SVGAGI. CDR3 DNA: TGTGCCAGCAGTGGTGACCCGCCGAGCTATGGCTACACCTTC. Translated, it gives CASSGDPPSYGYTF.

This chain links TRBV19 with TRBJ1-4, with D possibly matching TRBD1 (5 bases). CDR1 and CDR2 (germline): LNHDA, SQIVND (reference sequence). This CDR3 spans 15 amino acids. V was clipped by 3 bases and J by 0 bases, with 8 bases between them. Here the CDR3 DNA reads TGTGCCAGTAGTATGAAGGGGACAACTAATGAAAAACTGTTTTTT. It yields the protein CASSMKGTTNEKLFF.

This chain connects TRBV10-3 to TRBJ2-4; D gene uncertain. CDR1 and CDR2 (germline): ENHRY, SYGVKD. CDR3 length: 14 amino acids. Trimming shortened V by 4 bases and J by 0 bases, and 7 bases separated the two germline ends. CDR3: CAISGVIAKNIQYF. Written as DNA, the CDR3 is TGTGCCATCAGTGGGGTTATAGCCAAAAACATTCAGTACTTC.

The rearrangement uses TRBV19 and TRBJ2-3; D assignment may be TRBD1 or TRBD2 (5 bases each). V was pared by 6 bases and J by 3 bases, with 10 bases between. Germline V gives CDR1 LNHDA, CDR2 SQIVND (reference sequence). The CDR3 extends over 13 amino acids. Here the CDR3 reads CASRGLATDTQYF. The CDR3 DNA follows: TGTGCCAGTAGGGGGCTAGCAACAGATACGCAGTATTTT.

The genes are TRBV6-1 and TRBJ2-7; tentatively, D is TRBD1 (5 bases). Deletions cut 4 bases from V and 0 bases from J, with 16 bases between. The germline V gene encodes CDR1 MNHNS and CDR2 SASEGT. The CDR3 consists of 16 residues. The CDR3, as DNA: TGTGCCAGCAGTGCACTAACACAGGCCTCCTCCTACGAGCAGTACTTC. It translates to CASSALTQASSYEQYF.

The chain employs TRBV6-1 and TRBJ2-7, with D maybe TRBD1 (7 bases). Germline V CDR1 and CDR2: MNHNS, SASEGT. The germline V and J ends were trimmed by 6 bases and 4 bases, with 13 bases remaining between them. The CDR3 has 13 residues. CDR3 coding DNA: TGTGCCAGCAGGGCCTCAGGGGGGTACGAGCAGTACTTC. This encodes CASRASGGYEQYF.

The genes are TRBV7-9 and TRBJ2-5; weak D call: TRBD1 (6 bases). Germline lookup yields CDR1 SEHNR and CDR2 FQNEAQ (reference sequence). The V end was cut by 0 bases, the J end by 5 bases, with 10 bases between. The CDR3 totals 14 residues. The CDR3 DNA reads TGTGCCAGCAGCTTAGCGCGAGGGGGTGAGACCCAGTACTTC. This encodes CASSLARGGETQYF.

Regarding this clone: An end of the junction does not agree with germline; a read error may underlie this. The chain joins TRBV30 to TRBJ2-2; 7 bases fit TRBD1. Per the germline V gene, CDR1 is GTSNPN and CDR2 is SVGIG (reference sequence). The CDR3 runs 12 residues. Here the CDR3 DNA reads TGCGCTACAGGGGCGAACACCGGGGAGCTGTTTTTT. Translating it yields CATGANTGELFF.

The chain joins TRBV7-9 to TRBJ2-2; the match to TRBD1 covers 9 bases. Germline loops: CDR1 SEHNR, CDR2 FQNEAQ (reference sequence). The CDR3 has 15 residues. V shed 5 bases, J shed 5 bases, and the junction held 6 bases outside the gene matches. The CDR3 DNA sequence: TGTGCCAGCAGCGGCGACAGGGGGTCGACCGGGGAGCTGTTTTTT. It codes for CASSGDRGSTGELFF.

The chain links TRBV19 to TRBJ1-5; tentative D call: TRBD1 (5 bases). The CDR3 has 15 residues. V was clipped by 5 bases and J by 0 bases, with 11 bases between them. Germline V lookup: CDR1 LNHDA, CDR2 SQIVND (reference sequence). The CDR3 nucleotides read TGTGCCAGTAGTTGGGGGTTGGATAGCAATCAGCCCCAGCATTTT. Translation: CASSWGLDSNQPQHF.

In this sample, this clone turned up once. The chain carries TRBV6-5 and TRBJ2-5; D remains ambiguous. The length of the CDR3 is 12 residues. V was cut by 5 bases and J by 2 bases, with 6 bases left in between. Germline CDR1 and CDR2: MNHEY and SVGAGI. The CDR3 sequence: CASSTRQETQYF. In DNA, the CDR3 is TGTGCCAGCAGTACAAGGCAAGAGACCCAGTACTTC.

This chain joins TRBV6-5 and TRBJ1-1; no reliable D call. V dropped 4 bases and J dropped 0 bases, with 9 bases sitting between them. This CDR3 spans 14 amino acids. Germline CDR1 reads MNHEY; CDR2 reads SVGAGI. This CDR3 reads CASSFSRLNTEAFF. DNA for the CDR3: TGTGCCAGCAGTTTCTCTCGATTGAACACTGAAGCTTTCTTT.

The rearrangement joins TRBV18 to TRBJ1-4; TRBD1 matches at 7 bases. The CDR3 runs to 15 residues. V was clipped by 3 bases and J by 6 bases; unmatched bases: 7. Germline V gives CDR1 KGHSH, CDR2 LQKENI. CDR3 sequence (DNA): TGTGCCAGCTCACCCCCGGGACAGACGGATGAAAAACTGTTTTTT. Its translation is CASSPPGQTDEKLFF. Combining the CDR3 with reference TRBV18 and TRBJ1-4 gives the whole variable domain NAGVMQNPRHLVRRRGQEARLRCSPMKGHSHVYWYRQLPEEGLKFMVYLQKENIIDESGMPKERFSAEFPKEGPSILRIQQVVRGDSAAYFCASSPPGQTDEKLFFGSGTQLSVL.

For the CDR3, the DNA is TGTGCCATCAGTGGTAAGAGTTACGAGCAGTACTTC. It is translated as CAISGKSYEQYF. The rearrangement uses TRBV10-3 and TRBJ2-7; D not resolved. Germline CDR1 reads ENHRY; CDR2 reads SYGVKD. CDR3 length equals 12 residues. The V end was cut by 4 bases, the J end by 4 bases, with 8 bases between.

This chain connects TRBV6-1 to TRBJ2-7; D perhaps matches TRBD1 (5 bases). This CDR3 is 15 amino acids long. The V end lost 4 bases, the J end lost 3 bases, and 16 bases lay between the germline ends. CDR1 and CDR2 (germline): MNHNS, SASEGT. Here the CDR3 reads CASSVTDTRSYEQYF. As DNA, the CDR3 is TGTGCCAGCAGTGTAACGGACACCCGAAGCTACGAGCAGTACTTC.

V and J are TRBV6-1 and TRBJ1-5; D ambiguous. Germline V gene sequence: CDR1 MNHNS, CDR2 SASEGT. The CDR3 is made up of 12 amino acids. Trimming cost V 0 bases and J 7 bases, with 4 bases left between them. In DNA form, the CDR3 reads TGTGCCAGCAGTGAAGCGGGGCAGCCCCAGCATTTT. Amino acids: CASSEAGQPQHF.

The J gene is TRBJ2-5, the V gene TRBV28; D is possibly TRBD2 (5 bases). The CDR3 has 14 residues. Trimming pared 7 bases from V and 2 bases from J, leaving 14 bases between. Germline V gene lookup returns CDR1 MDHEN and CDR2 SYDVKM. CDR3 sequence: CASTPGGNQETQYF. CDR3 in DNA: TGTGCCAGCACCCCCGGAGGAAATCAAGAGACCCAGTACTTC.

This clone occurred once. The V gene is TRBV19, the J gene TRBJ2-1; 11 bases line up with TRBD2. Trimming removed 11 bases from V and 7 bases from J; junction bases left unmatched: 7. The germline V gene encodes CDR1 LNHDA and CDR2 SQIVND (reference sequence). This CDR3 region has 13 residues. DNA of the CDR3: TGTGCCTCACGACTAGCGGGAAATAATGAGCAGTTCTTC. Its protein is CASRLAGNNEQFF. Based on the CDR3 plus reference TRBV19 and TRBJ2-1, the full variable domain is DGGITQSPKYLFRKEGQNVTLSCEQNLNHDAMYWYRQDPGQGLRLIYYSQIVNDFQKGDIAEGYSVSREKKESFPLTVTSAQKNPTAFYLCASRLAGNNEQFFGPGTRLTVL.

Regarding this clone: One junction end disagrees with the germline gene, perhaps due to a read error. The chain links TRBV6-1 to TRBJ1-2, with no clear D. Germline CDR1 and CDR2: MNHNS and SASEGT. This CDR3 is built from 13 residues. For the CDR3, the DNA is TGTGTCAGCAGTGAGCAGAAGCACTATGGCTACACCTTC. Translation gives CVSSEQKHYGYTF.

CDR3 amino acids: CASSPRGSANTEAFF. The DNA for the CDR3 is TGTGCCAGCAGCCCTCGGGGCAGTGCGAACACTGAAGCTTTCTTT. This chain uses TRBV7-6 with TRBJ1-1, with a possible D match to TRBD1 (5 bases). Per germline, CDR1 SGHVS and CDR2 FNYEAQ. V lost 5 bases and J 1 base, leaving 14 bases between the germline ends. The CDR3 covers 15 residues.

The rearrangement links TRBV5-1 to TRBJ1-2; D might be TRBD1 (5 bases). Germline V gene lookup returns CDR1 SGHRS and CDR2 YFSETQ. The CDR3 loop spans 13 amino acids. V lost 0 bases and J lost 2, with 5 bases in between. CDR3 region: CASSLEGNYGYTF. In DNA form, the CDR3 reads TGCGCCAGCAGCTTGGAGGGGAACTATGGCTACACCTTC.

This chain connects TRBV7-6 to TRBJ2-5; 7 nucleotides agree with TRBD1. Germline CDR1 is SGHVS and CDR2 is FNYEAQ. The V and J ends lost 5 bases and 0 bases, in that order; junction bases with no gene match: 3. This CDR3 has 14 amino acids. The CDR3 sequence is CASSPRGYQETQYF. CDR3 nucleotides: TGTGCCAGCAGCCCCAGGGGGTACCAAGAGACCCAGTACTTC.

Only a few counts were recorded for this clone. The chain recombines TRBV6-5 with TRBJ1-6, with D unclear. Trimming took off 6 bases at V and 10 bases at J, with 10 bases between the two ends. CDR3 length equals 12 residues. Germline V lookup: CDR1 MNHEY, CDR2 SVGAGI. The CDR3 loop is CASSRSSSPLHF. The CDR3 DNA is TGTGCCAGCAGCAGGTCGTCCTCACCCCTCCACTTT.

CDR3: CASSSPGSAYEQYF. In DNA form, the CDR3 reads TGTGCCAGCAGTTCCCCAGGGTCCGCCTACGAGCAGTACTTC. The rearrangement joins TRBV7-9 to TRBJ2-7; D might be TRBD1 (5 bases). CDR3 length: 14 amino acids. From germline, CDR1 is SEHNR and CDR2 FQNEAQ (reference sequence). The V gene lost 6 bases and the J gene lost 2 bases, with 14 bases spanning the gap.

This chain links TRBV7-2 with TRBJ1-3; TRBD1 is a possible D gene (6 bases). The CDR3 has 15 residues. Trimming pared 4 bases from V and 0 bases from J, leaving 10 bases between. Germline V CDR1 and CDR2: SGHTA, FQGNSA. CDR3 protein: CASSSQGSSGNTIYF. Written as DNA, the CDR3 is TGTGCCAGCAGCTCCCAGGGGAGCTCTGGAAACACCATATATTTT.

V gene TRBV10-3 combines with J gene TRBJ2-5, with 7 bases that match TRBD1. CDR3 length: 14 amino acids. The junction had 6 bases not matched to a gene; V was cut back by 7 bases and J by 1 base. The germline V gene encodes CDR1 ENHRY and CDR2 SYGVKD. The CDR3 DNA reads TGTGCCATCAACTCCGGGACAGCCCAAGAGACCCAGTACTTC. Its protein product is CAINSGTAQETQYF.